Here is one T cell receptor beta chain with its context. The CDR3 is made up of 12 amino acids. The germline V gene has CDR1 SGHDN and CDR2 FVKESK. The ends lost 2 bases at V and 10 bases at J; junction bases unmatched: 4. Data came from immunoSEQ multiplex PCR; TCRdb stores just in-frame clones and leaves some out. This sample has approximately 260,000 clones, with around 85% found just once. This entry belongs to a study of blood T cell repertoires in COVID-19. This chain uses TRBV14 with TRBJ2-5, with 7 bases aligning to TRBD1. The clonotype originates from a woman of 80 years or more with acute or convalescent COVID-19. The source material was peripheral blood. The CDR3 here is CASSQQGESQYF. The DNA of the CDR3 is TGTGCCAGCAGCCAACAGGGGGAAAGCCAGTACTTC.